This entry lists 21 T cell receptor beta chains sequenced from one sample in a study of metastatic and nonmetastatic thyroid tumors. TCRdb re-called the PCR reads through MiXCR. The sample includes about 30,000 clones, roughly 36% of them seen just once. All patients reached thyroid surgery having received no treatment beforehand. The material sequenced was tumor tissue. These receptor sequences come from a female donor with papillary thyroid cancer or a benign thyroid nodule (not recorded which). Some clones in this sample may be carry-over from other donors' samples.

The chain joins TRBV11-2 to TRBJ1-3, with D possibly matching TRBD1 (5 bases). From germline, CDR1 is SGHAT and CDR2 FQNNGV. V was trimmed by 1 base and J by 2 bases, leaving 12 bases between them. The CDR3 has 16 amino acids. The CDR3 nucleotides are TGTGCCAGCAGCTTAGGAGAGGGGATGGCTGGAAACACCATATATTTT. It codes for CASSLGEGMAGNTIYF.

The chain employs TRBV24-1 and TRBJ2-7; D ambiguous. Deletions cut 6 bases from V and 4 bases from J, with 12 bases between. Germline V gene lookup returns CDR1 KGHDR and CDR2 SFDVKD. This CDR3 has 13 amino acids. CDR3 DNA: TGTGCCACCAGTACTCCGGGTGCATACGAGCAGTACTTC. This encodes CATSTPGAYEQYF.

The chain employs TRBV28 and TRBJ1-6; D call uncertain. Germline assignment: CDR1 MDHEN and CDR2 SYDVKM. The ends were cut back, 7 bases at V and 7 bases at J, with 14 bases in the middle. There are 14 residues in the CDR3. CDR3 amino acids: CASTQSGRNSPLHF. CDR3 coding DNA: TGTGCCAGCACCCAGTCGGGGAGGAATTCACCCCTCCACTTT.

A note on this clone: The CDR3 carries no conserved terminal phenylalanine or tryptophan, so it likely arises from a read error. This chain connects TRBV4-3 to TRBJ2-7; 7 nucleotides line up with TRBD2. There are 15 residues in the CDR3. The germline V gene encodes CDR1 LGHNA and CDR2 YSLEER. Trimming cost V 3 bases and J 3 bases; bases outside gene matches: 8. The CDR3, as DNA: TGCGCCAGCAGCCAGGGCCGGGACTATTTCTACGAGCAGTACATC. As protein: CASSQGRDYFYEQYI.

The CDR3 DNA sequence: TGTGCCAGCAGCCTAGAGGGGAACACTGAAGCTTTCTTT. Translation gives CASSLEGNTEAFF. The V and J genes are TRBV7-3 and TRBJ1-1; no clear D gene. The CDR3 covers 13 residues. Germline V gene data show CDR1 as SGHTA and CDR2 as FQGTGA. Trimming pared 5 bases from V and 1 base from J, leaving 8 bases between.

The chain joins TRBV2 to TRBJ2-1; 13 bases line up with TRBD2. The CDR3 spans 15 residues. Per the germline V gene, CDR1 is SNHLY and CDR2 is FYNNEI. J gave up 4 bases and V 7 bases, and 4 bases lay outside the gene matches. CDR3 region: CASTGTSGTYNEQFF. The CDR3, as DNA: TGTGCCAGCACGGGGACTAGCGGGACATACAATGAGCAGTTCTTC.

V usage is TRBV28 and J usage is TRBJ2-7, with D tentatively TRBD1 or TRBD2 (5 bases each). The germline gives CDR1 MDHEN, CDR2 SYDVKM. This CDR3 region has 15 residues. Trimming left V 2 bases short and J 0 bases short, with 11 bases between. CDR3: CASSLMGTSSYEQYF. The CDR3 DNA follows: TGTGCCAGCAGTTTAATGGGGACGAGCTCCTACGAGCAGTACTTC.

J is TRBJ2-1 and V is TRBV11-2; a possible D gene is TRBD2 (6 bases). V lost 5 bases and J 6 bases, leaving 23 bases between the germline ends. CDR1 and CDR2 (germline): SGHAT, FQNNGV. This CDR3 spans 17 amino acids. The CDR3 DNA sequence: TGTGCCAGCAGCCCCGGCAGAGTAGGCGCCGGGGGCAATGAGCAGTTCTTC. It is translated as CASSPGRVGAGGNEQFF.

This chain uses TRBV7-3 with TRBJ1-5, with a possible D match to TRBD1 (6 bases). The CDR3 covers 18 residues. Trimming shortened V by 5 bases and J by 11 bases, and 31 bases separated the two germline ends. Per germline, CDR1 SGHTA and CDR2 FQGTGA. The DNA of the CDR3 is TGTGCCAGCAGCGCAGCCGGGGGGCAAGGAGGGTTACGGTTCGCCCAGCATTTT. Protein sequence: CASSAAGGQGGLRFAQHF.

This clone was seen more than once but under ten times. The chain has TRBV11-3 and TRBJ2-2; D may be TRBD1 (5 bases). The CDR3 spans 15 residues. From germline, CDR1 is SGHNT and CDR2 YENEEA. Between the trimmed V and J ends, which lost 0 bases and 3 bases, there was a span of 8 bases. CDR3 bases: TGTGCCAGCAGCTTAGATGACAGACACACCGGGGAGCTGTTTTTT. Translated: CASSLDDRHTGELFF.

Regarding this clone: Mismatch with germline at one junction end may stem from a read error. The J gene is TRBJ2-2, the V gene TRBV6-2 or TRBV6-3, with TRBD2 as a possible D gene (7 bases). Germline V CDR1 and CDR2: MNHEY, SVGEGT. The CDR3 is 14 residues long. The CDR3 coding sequence is TGTGCCAGCATTCTAAAGGGGGGGGGCGGGGGGCTGTTTTTT. Protein: CASILKGGGGGLFF.

This clone occurred a few times. The CDR3 region has the DNA TGTGCCAGCAGTTACGGTCTAGCGGGAGGGCCATTAAGCGAGCAGTACTTC. Its protein is CASSYGLAGGPLSEQYF. The V gene is TRBV6-2 or TRBV6-3, the J gene TRBJ2-7; 12 bases agree with TRBD2. Trimming cost V 2 bases and J 6 bases; bases outside gene matches: 11. Germline-derived CDR1 and CDR2 are MNHEY and SVGEGT. The CDR3 extends over 17 amino acids.

The V gene is TRBV19, the J gene TRBJ2-3; no firm D call. The V and J ends lost 2 bases and 0 bases respectively, with 6 bases between them. CDR3 length: 14 residues. From germline, CDR1 is LNHDA and CDR2 SQIVND (reference sequence). The CDR3 region is CASSIRRSTDTQYF. CDR3 nucleotide sequence: TGTGCCAGTAGTATAAGGCGGAGCACAGATACGCAGTATTTT.

Notes on this clone: One end of the junction varies from germline; a read error may be responsible. The chain carries TRBV6-5 and TRBJ1-3; D ambiguous. The CDR3 extends over 16 amino acids. In germline, CDR1 is MNHEY, CDR2 SVGAGI. The CDR3 DNA is TGTGCCAGCAGTTACTCAGTGGGGTTACCTGGAAACAGCATATATTTT. It encodes CASSYSVGLPGNSIYF.

This clone was detected a few times. The J gene is TRBJ2-7, the V gene TRBV6-2 or TRBV6-3; D might be TRBD2 (5 bases). The germline gives CDR1 MNHEY, CDR2 SVGEGT. The CDR3 consists of 14 residues. Trimming removed 5 bases at V and 0 bases at J, with 11 bases between. The CDR3 nucleotides read TGTGCCAGCAGTCCTCGAGGGTACTCCTACGAGCAGTACTTC. As protein: CASSPRGYSYEQYF.

The table lists this clone with a few counts. The chain combines TRBV12-3 or TRBV12-4 with TRBJ2-1; weak D call: TRBD1 (6 bases). V gave up 6 bases and J gave up 9 bases, with 15 bases separating them. This CDR3 spans 13 amino acids. In DNA, the CDR3 is TGTGCCAGCAGCGGCAGGGGAGTGGCTGAGCAGTTCTTC. Translation: CASSGRGVAEQFF.

The CDR3 loop reads CASRPAGAYNEQFF. The CDR3 DNA reads TGTGCCAGCAGACCCGCGGGGGCCTACAATGAGCAGTTCTTC. The chain combines TRBV6-2 or TRBV6-3 with TRBJ2-1; 7 bases align to TRBD2. Germline V gene data show CDR1 as MNHEY and CDR2 as SVGEGT. The CDR3 is 14 amino acids. V lost 6 bases, J lost 2 bases, and 4 bases stayed unmatched.

This clone has a handful of counts. The genes are TRBV6-5 and TRBJ1-1; 11 nucleotides line up with TRBD1. CDR3 length equals 15 residues. The V gene end was trimmed by 0 bases and the J gene end by 10 bases; junction bases not matched to a gene: 7. CDR1 and CDR2 (germline): MNHEY, SVGAGI. The CDR3 region is CASSYSRTGGLGAFF. The CDR3 DNA reads as TGTGCCAGCAGTTACTCTAGGACAGGGGGCCTCGGAGCTTTCTTT.

The rearrangement joins TRBV11-2 to TRBJ2-7, with D tentatively TRBD1 (5 bases). The CDR3 is 15 residues long. Trimming cost V 6 bases and J 3 bases, with 18 bases left between them. Germline V lookup: CDR1 SGHAT, CDR2 FQNNGV. CDR3 amino acids: CASRTSGHSLYEQYF. The DNA of the CDR3 is TGTGCCAGCAGAACCTCCGGACACTCACTCTACGAGCAGTACTTC.

This clone was counted between two and nine times. The chain carries TRBV19 and TRBJ2-1; 11 nucleotides align to TRBD1. The trim removed 4 bases at V and 9 bases at J, leaving 8 bases unmatched. The CDR3 runs 15 residues. Germline values: CDR1 LNHDA, CDR2 SQIVND (reference sequence). As DNA, the CDR3 is TGTGCCAGTAGTACAATTGAGGGACAGGGGGGTGAGCAGTTCTTC. It codes for CASSTIEGQGGEQFF.

This clone is deemed large. The DNA of the CDR3 is TGTGCCAGCAGTGTGGGGGGAGCCTACAATGAGCAGTTCTTC. Amino acid sequence: CASSVGGAYNEQFF. This chain connects TRBV2 to TRBJ2-1; tentatively, D is TRBD2 (6 bases). Trimming took 4 bases from V and 2 from J, leaving 9 bases between them. Germline-derived CDR1 and CDR2 are SNHLY and FYNNEI. The CDR3 has 14 amino acids.